This T cell receptor (beta chain) was documented in a study of blood T cell repertoires in COVID-19. Original data processing: Researchers report that nucleated cell counts were estimated from reference gene primer amplification. Sequencing used immunoSEQ multiplex PCR; TCRdb keeps in-frame clones, though not all of them. The DNA was the basis for D and trimming; V, J and clone size are from that table. The data contain approximately 240,000 clones, 70% to 85% of them singletons. V lost 0 bases to trimming and J lost 6 bases, with 14 bases between them. Germline V gene lookup returns CDR1 SEHNR and CDR2 FQNEAQ (reference sequence). The CDR3 has 16 amino acids.

J is TRBJ1-4 and V is TRBV7-9, with D tentatively TRBD1 (5 bases). The sequence derives from a woman older than 75 with active or convalescent COVID-19. The sequenced sample was peripheral blood. CDR3 sequence (DNA): TGTGCCAGCAGCTTAGCCCGATCCAGGGTGGATGAAAAACTGTTTTTT. Translated: CASSLARSRVDEKLFF.